The present T cell receptor (beta chain) was sequenced within a study of early T cells in non-severe SARS-CoV-2 infection (TCRdb year 2021). Looking at the study overall: Because TCR sequencing relied on bulk RNA taken from unsorted whole blood, pairing of alpha and beta chains was not possible.

Receptor libraries were prepared by 5' RACE. Sequencing took place on a NextSeq 500. Unique molecular identifiers were attached to individual cDNA molecules in the TCR library protocol so that sequencing error and PCR bias could be corrected. Both TCR alpha and beta chains were sequenced, and tight co-correlation was observed between alpha and beta sequence abundances in each sample. Turning to the authors' computational methods: V gene, J gene and CDR3 annotation of TCR sequences was performed with Decombinator V4. TCRs were defined as expanded if a significant change between any two time points was detected under a Poisson model with p below 0.0001. TCR abundances were normalised to the total number of TCRs sequenced in each sample and reported as counts per million. MAIT TCRs were defined by TRAV1-2 paired with TRAJ12, TRAJ20 or TRAJ33, and iNKT TCRs by TRAV10 paired with TRAJ18. A search of VDJdb, accessed on 1 November 2021, was run for TCRs annotated to CMV, EBV and SARS-CoV-2, with TCRs annotated for multiple antigens excluded. TCRdb cleaned the public reads at Q25 with fastp, built clones with MiXCR and kept in-frame beta chains. All rows with the same CDR3 protein become a single entry with the most common DNA and genes. For this entry, the V and J calls and clone size follow TCRdb and not the study's own pipeline. The sample yields some 71,000 distinct CDR3 sequences; roughly 15% were counted once. The ten biggest clones cover over 12% of the sample.

Results and caveats for the whole study, not just this receptor: Matching against VDJdb was skewed toward anti-spike CD8 responses, likely underestimated virus-specific expansions, and missed private and CD4 specificities.

Taken from the germline V gene, the CDR1 and CDR2 loops are SGHTA and FQGTGA. V loses 4 bases at its end and J loses 6 bases; junction bases beyond the gene matches: 16. Taken from cysteine to phenylalanine, the CDR3 has 17 residues. The kept DNA is CDR3 alone, 51 bases in frame from the first base. This was a case-control study nested in a cohort of healthcare workers in London, UK, who had nasopharyngeal swab PCR tests and blood samples taken every week. Healthcare workers were recruited during the week of the UK lockdown, between 23 and 31 March 2020, and followed weekly for up to roughly 15 weeks. At least ten counts were recorded for this clonotype. Its antigen is still unknown. The record has no base qualities; no much larger clone is one base away.

The clonotype comes from an adult who was a healthcare worker with PCR-confirmed SARS-CoV-2 infection or an uninfected control (not recorded which). The chain employs TRBV7-3 and TRBJ1-2, with 8 bases aligning to TRBD1. Sequencing was performed on whole blood. The DNA sequence is given as TGTGCCAGCAGCTCCCAACCTGGACAGGGAAATTCGAATGGCTACACCTTC. This codes for CASSSQPGQGNSNGYTF.